The TCR beta chain under discussion was sequenced for a study of human T cells and chemical hapten exposure. Across the study: Patients' scalps got diphenylcyclopropenone weekly throughout the approximately 25-week study.

Time point: pre-sensitization, week 0. Documented treatment: therapeutic diphenylcyclopropenone sensitization with weekly scalp DPC. This clonotype appeared many times. Its antigen is still unknown. In the original analysis: Per sample, the median was around 100,000 TCRs, with values from around 20,000 to 690,000. TCRdb re-analysed the RACE reads in MiXCR, keeping a single row per CDR3 protein. TCRdb assigned the V and J calls; the authors' analysis was not used. The table shows tens of thousands of distinct CDR3 sequences, with around 10% occurring only once. The study, taken as a whole, reports: Sensitization with DPC brought no change to TCRs above 1 in 1000 in frequency.

Between the trimmed V and J ends, which lost 3 bases and 8 bases, there was a span of 17 bases. Germline assignment: CDR1 SEHNR and CDR2 FQNEAQ (reference sequence). There are 16 residues in the CDR3. V and J are TRBV7-9 and TRBJ2-6, with D perhaps TRBD2 (6 bases). The receptor comes from a woman aged 40 to 50 with alopecia areata. Some clones in this sample may be carry-over from other donors' samples. The sample in question was whole blood, obtained in connection with sensitization to the hapten diphenylcyclopropenone (DPC). The CDR3 DNA reads TGTGCCAGCAGCTTTAATTTCCAAGGGAGGTCCAACGTCCTGACTTTC. Its protein product is CASSFNFQGRSNVLTF.